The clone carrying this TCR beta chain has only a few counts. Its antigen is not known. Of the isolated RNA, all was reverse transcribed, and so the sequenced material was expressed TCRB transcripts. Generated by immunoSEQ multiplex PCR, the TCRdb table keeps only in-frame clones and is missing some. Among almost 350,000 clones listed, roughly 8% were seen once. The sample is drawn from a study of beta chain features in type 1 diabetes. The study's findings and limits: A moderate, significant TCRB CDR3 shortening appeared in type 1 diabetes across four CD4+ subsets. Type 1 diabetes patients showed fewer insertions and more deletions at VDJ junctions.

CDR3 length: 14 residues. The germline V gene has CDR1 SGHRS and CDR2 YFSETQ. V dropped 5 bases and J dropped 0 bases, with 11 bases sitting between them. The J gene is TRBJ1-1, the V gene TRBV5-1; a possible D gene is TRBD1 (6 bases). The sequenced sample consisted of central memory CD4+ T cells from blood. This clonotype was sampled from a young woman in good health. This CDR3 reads CASRKGQLNTEAFF. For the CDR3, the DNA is TGCGCCAGCAGAAAAGGACAGCTGAACACTGAAGCTTTCTTT.